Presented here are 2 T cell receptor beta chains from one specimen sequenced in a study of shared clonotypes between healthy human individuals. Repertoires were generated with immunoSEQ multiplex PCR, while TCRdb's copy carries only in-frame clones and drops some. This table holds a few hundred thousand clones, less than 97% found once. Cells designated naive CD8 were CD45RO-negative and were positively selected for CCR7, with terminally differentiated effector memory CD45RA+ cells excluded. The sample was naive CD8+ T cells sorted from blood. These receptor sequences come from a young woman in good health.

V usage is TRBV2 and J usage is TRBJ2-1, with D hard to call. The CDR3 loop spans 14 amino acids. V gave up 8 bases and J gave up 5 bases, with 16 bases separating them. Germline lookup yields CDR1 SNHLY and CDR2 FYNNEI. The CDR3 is CASREITRDNEQFF. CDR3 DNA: TGTGCCAGCCGAGAGATTACAAGGGACAATGAGCAGTTCTTC.

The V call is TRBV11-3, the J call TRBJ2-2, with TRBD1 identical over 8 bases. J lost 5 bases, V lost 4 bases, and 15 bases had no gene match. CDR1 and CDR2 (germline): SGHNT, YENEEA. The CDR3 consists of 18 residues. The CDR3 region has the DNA TGTGCCAGCAGCTCACAATCTACTCAGGGGGCGAGGACCGGGGAGCTGTTTTTT. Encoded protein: CASSSQSTQGARTGELFF.